Reported below is one T cell receptor beta chain. Its antigen is not known. CDR3 length: 13 residues. Between the trimmed V and J ends, which lost 2 bases and 8 bases, there was a span of 12 bases. CDR1 is WSHSY, CDR2 SAAADI, per germline. This entry is derived from a study of OX40 agonist ivuxolimab in advanced cancers. Looking at the study overall: An agonistic human IgG2 monoclonal antibody against OX40 (CD134) was given.

Repertoires were generated with immunoSEQ multiplex PCR, while TCRdb's copy carries only in-frame clones and drops some. The sample carries under 85,000 clones, about 83% recorded once. Overall study results and limits: Expanded clones were, on average, more numerous among CD8+ T cells than CD4+.

This TCR was sampled from an adult with an advanced solid tumor such as melanoma, head and neck, liver or kidney cancer. The chain links TRBV10-2 to TRBJ1-2, with D uncertain. Sequenced material: CD4+ or CD8+ T cells sorted from blood, taken in a trial of the OX40 agonist ivuxolimab. Here the CDR3 DNA reads TGCGCCAGCAGTGAGGGGCAAACGGGGGGCTACACCTTC. It is translated as CASSEGQTGGYTF.